What follows describes a single T cell receptor (beta chain). This record comes from a study of cytomegalovirus exposure and HLA in healthy donors. PCR involved 60 Vbeta and 13 Jbeta primers. Here immunoSEQ multiplex PCR was the method, and the copy in TCRdb shows in-frame clones only, minus some. Of about 240,000 clones in the sample, about 80% were seen once. The germline CDR1 and CDR2 sequences are SGHVS and FNYEAQ. Trimming removed 2 bases from V and 6 bases from J; junction bases left unmatched: 3. The CDR3 loop spans 13 amino acids. The TCR originated in a woman aged 40 to 49 in good health and CMV-seropositive. The V gene is TRBV7-6, the J gene TRBJ1-2; 7 bases map to TRBD1. The material sequenced was PBMCs. CDR3 region: CASSLYRGDGYTF. The CDR3, as DNA: TGTGCCAGCAGCTTATACAGGGGAGATGGCTACACCTTC.